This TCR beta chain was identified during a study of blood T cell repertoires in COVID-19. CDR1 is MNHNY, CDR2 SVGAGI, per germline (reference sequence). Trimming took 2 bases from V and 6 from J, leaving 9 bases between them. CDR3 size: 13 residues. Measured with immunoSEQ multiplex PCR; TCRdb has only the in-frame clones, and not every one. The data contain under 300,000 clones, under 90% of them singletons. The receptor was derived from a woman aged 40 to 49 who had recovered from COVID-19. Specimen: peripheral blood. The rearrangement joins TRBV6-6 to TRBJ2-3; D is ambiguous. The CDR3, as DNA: TGTGCCAGCAGTTACGGGCAATCCGATACGCAGTATTTT. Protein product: CASSYGQSDTQYF.